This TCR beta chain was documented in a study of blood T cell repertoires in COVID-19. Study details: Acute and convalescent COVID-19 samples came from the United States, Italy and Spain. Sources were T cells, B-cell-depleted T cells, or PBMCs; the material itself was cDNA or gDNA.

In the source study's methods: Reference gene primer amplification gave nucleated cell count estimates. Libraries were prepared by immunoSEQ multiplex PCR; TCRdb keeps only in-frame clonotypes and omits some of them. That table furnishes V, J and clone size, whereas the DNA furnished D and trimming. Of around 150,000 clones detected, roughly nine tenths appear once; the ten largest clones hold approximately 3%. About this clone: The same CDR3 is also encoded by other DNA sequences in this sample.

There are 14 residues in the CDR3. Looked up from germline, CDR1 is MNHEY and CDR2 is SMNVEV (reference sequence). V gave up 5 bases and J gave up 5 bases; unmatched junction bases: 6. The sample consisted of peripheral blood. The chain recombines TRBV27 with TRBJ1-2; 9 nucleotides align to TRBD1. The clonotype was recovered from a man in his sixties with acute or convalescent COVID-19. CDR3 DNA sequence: TGTGCCAGCAGTCCCAGGACAGGGGAGTATGGCTACACCTTC. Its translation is CASSPRTGEYGYTF.